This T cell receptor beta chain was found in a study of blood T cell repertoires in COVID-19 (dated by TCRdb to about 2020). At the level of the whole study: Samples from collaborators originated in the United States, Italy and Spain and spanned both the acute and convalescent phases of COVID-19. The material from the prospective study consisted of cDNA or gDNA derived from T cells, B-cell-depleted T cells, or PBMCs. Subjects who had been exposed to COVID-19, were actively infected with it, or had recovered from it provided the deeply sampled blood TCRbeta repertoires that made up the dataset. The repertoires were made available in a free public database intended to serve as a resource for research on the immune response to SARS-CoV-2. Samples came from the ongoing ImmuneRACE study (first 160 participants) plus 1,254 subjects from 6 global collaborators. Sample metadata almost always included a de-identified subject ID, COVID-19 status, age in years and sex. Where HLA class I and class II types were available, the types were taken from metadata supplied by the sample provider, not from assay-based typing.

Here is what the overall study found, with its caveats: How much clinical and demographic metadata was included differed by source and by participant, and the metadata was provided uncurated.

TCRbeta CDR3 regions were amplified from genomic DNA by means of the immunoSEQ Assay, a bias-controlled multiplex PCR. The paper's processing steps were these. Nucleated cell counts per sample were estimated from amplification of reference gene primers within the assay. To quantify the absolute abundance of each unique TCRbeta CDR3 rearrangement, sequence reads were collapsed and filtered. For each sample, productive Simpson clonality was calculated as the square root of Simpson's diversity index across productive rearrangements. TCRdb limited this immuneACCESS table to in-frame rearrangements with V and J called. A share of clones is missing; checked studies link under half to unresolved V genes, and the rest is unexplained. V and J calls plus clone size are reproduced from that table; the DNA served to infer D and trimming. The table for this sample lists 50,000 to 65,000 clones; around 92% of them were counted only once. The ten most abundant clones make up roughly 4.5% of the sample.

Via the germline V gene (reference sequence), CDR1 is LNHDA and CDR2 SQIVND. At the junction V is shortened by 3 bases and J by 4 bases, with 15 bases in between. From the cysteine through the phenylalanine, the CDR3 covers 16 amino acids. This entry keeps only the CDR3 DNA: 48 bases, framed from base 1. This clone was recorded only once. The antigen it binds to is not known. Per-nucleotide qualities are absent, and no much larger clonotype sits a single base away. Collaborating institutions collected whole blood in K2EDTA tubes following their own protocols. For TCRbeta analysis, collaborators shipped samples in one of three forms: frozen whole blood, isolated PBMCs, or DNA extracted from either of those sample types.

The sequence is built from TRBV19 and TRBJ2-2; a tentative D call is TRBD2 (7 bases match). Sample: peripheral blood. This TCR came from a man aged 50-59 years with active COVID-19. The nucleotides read TGTGCCAGTAGTATGTTGCGGGGGCGCGGCACCGGGGAGCTGTTTTTT. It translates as CASSMLRGRGTGELFF.